These T cell receptor beta chains were read from a single sample in a study of cytomegalovirus exposure and HLA in healthy donors. TCRdb keeps only in-frame clones here, not all; method: immunoSEQ multiplex PCR. The sample lists some 240,000 clones, approximately 83% occurring once. The source material was PBMCs. These receptors came from a woman aged 25 to 39 in good health and CMV-seropositive. Both conserved end residues are part of each CDR3. Fields, in order: D gene, V gene, clone size, CDR3 length, J gene, CDR3 protein, CDR3 DNA. A D gene is named only where the DNA matches it firmly. Expanded clones are given a class, and other clones once, few, many or no size at all.

>-|TRBV7-9|few|14|TRBJ2-7
CASSGAGRTYEQYF
TGTGCCAGCAGTGGGGCAGGCCGGACCTACGAGCAGTACTTC
>-|TRBV10-3|once|14|TRBJ2-3
CAIKGVSGTDTQYF
TGTGCCATCAAGGGGGTAAGCGGCACAGATACGCAGTATTTT
>TRBD2|TRBV5-4|-|16|TRBJ2-5
CASSLGLAGGKETQYF
TGTGCCAGCAGCTTGGGACTAGCGGGAGGGAAAGAGACCCAGTACTTC
>TRBD1|TRBV6-6|-|15|TRBJ2-7
CASSSLPGQGVPQYF
TGTGCCAGCAGTTCCCTCCCGGGACAGGGCGTTCCGCAGTACTTC
>-|TRBV19|medium-sized|13|TRBJ2-1
CASSSGTYNEQFF
TGTGCCAGTAGTAGCGGGACCTACAATGAGCAGTTCTTC
>-|TRBV9|-|15|TRBJ2-1
CASSVELGAYNEQFF
TGTGCCAGCAGCGTAGAGCTAGGTGCCTACAATGAGCAGTTCTTC
>TRBD2|TRBV7-8|-|14|TRBJ2-2
CASSIGTSPGELFF
TGTGCCAGCAGCATAGGGACTAGCCCCGGGGAGCTGTTTTTT
>-|TRBV27|-|17|TRBJ1-5
CASSLSPGPYSNQPQHF
TGTGCCAGCAGTTTATCCCCAGGGCCTTATAGCAATCAGCCCCAGCATTTT
>-|TRBV29-1|many|13|TRBJ2-5
CSAFTSGRETQYF
TGCAGCGCATTTACCTCGGGGAGGGAGACCCAGTACTTC
>TRBD1|TRBV5-4|few|12|TRBJ2-7
CASSPKGGQQYF
TGTGCCAGCAGTCCGAAAGGGGGCCAGCAGTACTTC
>-|TRBV29-1|-|12|TRBJ2-7
CSVSRENYEQYF
TGCAGCGTTTCGAGGGAGAACTACGAGCAGTACTTC
>-|TRBV21-1|-|15|TRBJ2-7
CASSISEIPDYEQYF
TGTGCCAGCAGCATATCCGAAATCCCAGACTACGAGCAGTACTTC
>TRBD2|TRBV4-1|-|17|TRBJ2-2
CASSQPDLAGGIGELFF
TGCGCCAGCAGCCAACCAGATCTAGCGGGAGGGATCGGGGAGCTGTTTTTT
>TRBD2|TRBV14|-|16|TRBJ2-2
CASSQEGGSGTGELFF
TGTGCCAGCAGCCAAGAGGGCGGGAGTGGTACCGGGGAGCTGTTTTTT
>-|TRBV5-4|-|12|TRBJ2-3
CASSLLTDTQYF
TGTGCCAGCAGCTTGCTGACAGATACGCAGTATTTT
>-|TRBV27|-|13|TRBJ2-3
CASSSPFSDTQYF
TGTGCCAGCAGTTCCCCCTTTTCAGATACGCAGTATTTT
>TRBD1|TRBV10-3|once|14|TRBJ1-5
CAISEGQGLQPQHF
TGTGCCATCAGTGAGGGACAGGGATTACAGCCCCAGCATTTT